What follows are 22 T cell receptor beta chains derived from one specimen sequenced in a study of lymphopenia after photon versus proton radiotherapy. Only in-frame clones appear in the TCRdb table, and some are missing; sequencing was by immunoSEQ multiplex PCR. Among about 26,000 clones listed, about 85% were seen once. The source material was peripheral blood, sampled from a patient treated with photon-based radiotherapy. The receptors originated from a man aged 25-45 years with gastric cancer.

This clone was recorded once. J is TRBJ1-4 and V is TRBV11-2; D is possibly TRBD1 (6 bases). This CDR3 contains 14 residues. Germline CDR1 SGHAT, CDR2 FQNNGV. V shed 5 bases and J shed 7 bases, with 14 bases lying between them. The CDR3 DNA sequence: TGTGCCAGCAGCCGCACCGGCAGGGGTGAAAAACTGTTTTTT. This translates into CASSRTGRGEKLFF.

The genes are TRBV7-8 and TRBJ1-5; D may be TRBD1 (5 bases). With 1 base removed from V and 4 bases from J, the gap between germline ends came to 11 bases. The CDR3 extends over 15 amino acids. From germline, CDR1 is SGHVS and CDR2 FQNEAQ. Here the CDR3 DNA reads TGTGCCAGCAGCTTAGGGTATAAGGGGAATCAGCCCCAGCATTTT. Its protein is CASSLGYKGNQPQHF.

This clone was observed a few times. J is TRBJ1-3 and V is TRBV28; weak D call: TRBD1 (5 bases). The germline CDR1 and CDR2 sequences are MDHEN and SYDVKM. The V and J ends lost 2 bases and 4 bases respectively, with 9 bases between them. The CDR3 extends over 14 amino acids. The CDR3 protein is CASSLQAGGNTIYF. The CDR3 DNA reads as TGTGCCAGCAGTTTACAGGCAGGGGGAAACACCATATATTTT. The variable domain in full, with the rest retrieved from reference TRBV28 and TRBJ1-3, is DVKVTQSSRYLVKRTGEKVFLECVQDMDHENMFWYRQDPGLGLRLIYFSYDVKMKEKGDIPEGYSVSREKKERFSLILESASTNQTSMYLCASSLQAGGNTIYFGEGSWLTVV.

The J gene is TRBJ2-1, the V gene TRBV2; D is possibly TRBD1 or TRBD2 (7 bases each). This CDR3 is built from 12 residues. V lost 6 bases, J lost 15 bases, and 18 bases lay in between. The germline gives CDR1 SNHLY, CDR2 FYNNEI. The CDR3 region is CASSRGGYKRFF. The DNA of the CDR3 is TGTGCCAGCAGCAGGGGGGGATATAAACGGTTCTTC.

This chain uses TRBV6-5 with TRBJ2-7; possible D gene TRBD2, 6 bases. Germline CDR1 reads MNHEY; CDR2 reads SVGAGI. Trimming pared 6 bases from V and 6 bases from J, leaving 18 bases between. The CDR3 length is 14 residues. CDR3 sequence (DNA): TGTGCCAGCAGAAACGGGGGTTCACTACGCGAGCAGTACTTC. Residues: CASRNGGSLREQYF.

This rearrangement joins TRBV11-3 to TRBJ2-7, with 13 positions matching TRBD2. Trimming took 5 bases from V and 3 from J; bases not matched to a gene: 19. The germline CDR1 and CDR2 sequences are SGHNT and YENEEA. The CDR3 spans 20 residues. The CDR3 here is CASSKKGLAGVSLGLYEQYF. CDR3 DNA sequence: TGTGCCAGCAGCAAGAAAGGACTAGCGGGAGTGAGTTTGGGTCTCTACGAGCAGTACTTC.

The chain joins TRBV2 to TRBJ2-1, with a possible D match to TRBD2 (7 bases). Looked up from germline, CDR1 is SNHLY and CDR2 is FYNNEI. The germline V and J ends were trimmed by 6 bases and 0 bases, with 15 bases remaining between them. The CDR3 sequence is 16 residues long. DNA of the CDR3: TGTGCCAGCAGCCGCAGCGGGACACTCTCCTACAATGAGCAGTTCTTC. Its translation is CASSRSGTLSYNEQFF.

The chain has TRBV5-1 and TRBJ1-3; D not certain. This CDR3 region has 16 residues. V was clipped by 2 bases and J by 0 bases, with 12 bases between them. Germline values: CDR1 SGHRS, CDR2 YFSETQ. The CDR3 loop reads CASSFQEISSGNTIYF. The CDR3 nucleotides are TGCGCCAGCAGCTTTCAGGAAATAAGCTCTGGAAACACCATATATTTT.

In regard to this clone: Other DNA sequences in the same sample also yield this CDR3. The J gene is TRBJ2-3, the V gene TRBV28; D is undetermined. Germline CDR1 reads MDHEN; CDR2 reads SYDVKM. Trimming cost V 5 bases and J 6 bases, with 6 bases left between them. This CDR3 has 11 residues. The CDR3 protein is CASSLRDTQYF. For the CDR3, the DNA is TGTGCCAGCAGTCTTAGGGATACGCAGTATTTT.

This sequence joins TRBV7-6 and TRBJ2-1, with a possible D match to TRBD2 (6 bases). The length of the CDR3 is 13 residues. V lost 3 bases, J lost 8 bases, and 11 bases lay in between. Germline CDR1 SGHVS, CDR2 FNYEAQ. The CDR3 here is CASSFKPGDEQFF. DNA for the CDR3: TGTGCCAGCAGCTTCAAACCGGGGGATGAGCAGTTCTTC. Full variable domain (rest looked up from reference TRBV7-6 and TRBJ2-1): GAGVSQSPRYKVTKRGQDVALRCDPISGHVSLYWYRQALGQGPEFLTYFNYEAQQDKSGLPNDRFSAERPEGSISTLTIQRTEQRDSAMYRCASSFKPGDEQFFGPGTRLTVL.

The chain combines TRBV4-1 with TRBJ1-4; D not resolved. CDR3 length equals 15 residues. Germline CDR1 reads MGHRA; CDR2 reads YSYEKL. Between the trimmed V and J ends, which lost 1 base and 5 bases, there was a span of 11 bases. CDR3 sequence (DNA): TGCGCCAGCAGCCAAGGGTCCGGAGACAATGAAAAACTGTTTTTT. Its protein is CASSQGSGDNEKLFF.

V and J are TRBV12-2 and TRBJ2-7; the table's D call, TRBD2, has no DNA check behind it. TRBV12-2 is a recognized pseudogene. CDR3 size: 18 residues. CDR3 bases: TGTGCAAGTCGCTTAAGAATTACTGTAGCGGGGGACTCCTACGAGCAGTACTTC. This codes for CASRLRITVAGDSYEQYF.

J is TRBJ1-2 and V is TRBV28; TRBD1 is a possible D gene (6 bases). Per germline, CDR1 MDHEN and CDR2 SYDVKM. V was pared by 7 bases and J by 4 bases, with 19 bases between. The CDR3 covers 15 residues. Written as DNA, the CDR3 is TGTGCCAGCACGCTGGGCTCGGCAGGGGTCTATGGCTACACCTTC. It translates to CASTLGSAGVYGYTF.

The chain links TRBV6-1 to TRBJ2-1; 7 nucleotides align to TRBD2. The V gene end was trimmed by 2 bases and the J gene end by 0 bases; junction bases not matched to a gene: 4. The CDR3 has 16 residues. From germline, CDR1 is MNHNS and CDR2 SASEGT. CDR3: CASSESWTSSYNEQFF. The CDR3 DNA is TGTGCCAGCAGTGAATCCTGGACTAGCTCCTACAATGAGCAGTTCTTC.

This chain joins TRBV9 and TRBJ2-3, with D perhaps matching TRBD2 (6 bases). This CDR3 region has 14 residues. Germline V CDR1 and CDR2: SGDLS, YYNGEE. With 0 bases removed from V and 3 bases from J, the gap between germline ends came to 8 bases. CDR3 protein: CASSVAGDTDTQYF. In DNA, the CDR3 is TGTGCCAGCAGCGTAGCGGGGGATACAGATACGCAGTATTTT.

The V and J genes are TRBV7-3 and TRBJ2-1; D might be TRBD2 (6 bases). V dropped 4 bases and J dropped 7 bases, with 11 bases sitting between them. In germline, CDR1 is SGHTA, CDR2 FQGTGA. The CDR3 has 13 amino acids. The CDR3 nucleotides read TGTGCCAGCAGCTGGGGAGGTCGAAATGAGCAGTTCTTC. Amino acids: CASSWGGRNEQFF.

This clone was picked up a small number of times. Here the CDR3 reads CASTPPSGRANTGELFF. The CDR3 DNA is TGTGCCTCAACCCCCCCTAGCGGGAGGGCCAACACCGGGGAGCTGTTTTTT. The V call is TRBV19, the J call TRBJ2-2; TRBD2 matches at 12 bases. V trimming: 11 bases; J trimming: 2 bases; junction bases outside the gene matches: 12. Per the germline V gene, CDR1 is LNHDA and CDR2 is SQIVND (reference sequence). CDR3 length: 17 amino acids.

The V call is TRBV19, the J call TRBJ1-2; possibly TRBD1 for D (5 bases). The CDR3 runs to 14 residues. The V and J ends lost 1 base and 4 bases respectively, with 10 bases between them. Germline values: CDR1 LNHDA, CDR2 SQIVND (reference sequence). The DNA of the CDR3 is TGTGCCAGTAGTATAGTGCGGGGGAGCTATGGCTACACCTTC. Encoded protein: CASSIVRGSYGYTF.

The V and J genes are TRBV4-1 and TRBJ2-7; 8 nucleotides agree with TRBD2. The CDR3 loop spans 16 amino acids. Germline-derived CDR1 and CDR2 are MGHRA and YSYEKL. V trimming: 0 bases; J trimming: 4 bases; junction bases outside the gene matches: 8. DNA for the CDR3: TGCGCCAGCAGCCAAGACCCCGGGGGGGTGGGGTACGAGCAGTACTTC. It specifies CASSQDPGGVGYEQYF.

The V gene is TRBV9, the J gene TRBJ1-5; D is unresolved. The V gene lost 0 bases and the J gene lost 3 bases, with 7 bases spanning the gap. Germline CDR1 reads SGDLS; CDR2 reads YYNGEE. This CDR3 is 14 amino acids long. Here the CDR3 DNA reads TGTGCCAGCAGCGTAGGGCAGACCAATCAGCCCCAGCATTTT. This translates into CASSVGQTNQPQHF. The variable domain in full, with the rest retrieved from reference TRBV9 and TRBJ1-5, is DSGVTQTPKHLITATGQRVTLRCSPRSGDLSVYWYQQSLDQGLQFLIQYYNGEERAKGNILERFSAQQFPDLHSELNLSSLELGDSALYFCASSVGQTNQPQHFGDGTRLSIL.

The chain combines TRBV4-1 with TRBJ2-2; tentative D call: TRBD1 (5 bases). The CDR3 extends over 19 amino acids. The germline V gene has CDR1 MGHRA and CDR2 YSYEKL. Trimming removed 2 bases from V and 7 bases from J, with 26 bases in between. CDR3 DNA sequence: TGCGCCAGCAGCCAAAGATTGGGTGGGCAGGGATTGAAGATCGGGGAGCTGTTTTTT. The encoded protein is CASSQRLGGQGLKIGELFF.

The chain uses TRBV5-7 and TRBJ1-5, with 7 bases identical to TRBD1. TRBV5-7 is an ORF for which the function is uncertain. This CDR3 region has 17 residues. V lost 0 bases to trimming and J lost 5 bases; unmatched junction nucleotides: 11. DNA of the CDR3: TGTGCCAGCAGCTTGGCGCACAGGGGCCCCGGAGATCAGCCCCAGCATTTT. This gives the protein CASSLAHRGPGDQPQHF.